This TCR beta chain emerged from a study of tumor-infiltrating lymphocytes in primary liver carcinoma. Unsorted whole blood supplied the RNA, and germline DNA was extracted too. To note about this clonotype: Its antigen is unidentified.

The length of the CDR3 is 14 residues. V dropped 6 bases and J dropped 9 bases, with 21 bases sitting between them. The study, taken as a whole, reports: Blood fell significantly below tumors in its top-250-clone fraction (p = 0.039).

A primer in the constant region served to generate TCR beta cDNA from approximately 500 ng of total RNA. Each TCR beta library was derived from three nested multiplex PCR rounds that employed slightly modified ARM-PCR. It was with TRBV1-TRBV30 forward primers and a C-beta reverse primer that the first two PCR rounds were run, at roughly 10 cycles each. TCRdb recomputed calls from the multiplex PCR reads with MiXCR, one row per CDR3 protein. The sample contains just over 300,000 distinct CDR3 sequences, around three fifths of which appear only once. The sequence was obtained from a woman aged 30 to 39 with primary liver carcinoma and hepatitis B virus infection. The sequencing sample was made of peripheral blood. The rearrangement links TRBV12-3 or TRBV12-4 to TRBJ2-7, with D perhaps matching TRBD1 or TRBD2 (5 bases each). In DNA, the CDR3 is TGTGCCAGCAGGACCGGGACCGCCGGTGGTGTGCAGTACTTC. It encodes CASRTGTAGGVQYF.